Listed below are T cell receptor beta chains from one sample, sequenced in a study of blood T cell repertoires in COVID-19. Measured with immunoSEQ multiplex PCR; TCRdb has only the in-frame clones, and not every one. The repertoire has 60,000 to 85,000 clones, roughly 80% of them found once; the top ten carry over 15%. The sample consisted of peripheral blood. The receptors stem from a woman aged 55 to 70 with acute or convalescent COVID-19. Each CDR3 is given with its conserved first and last residue. Fields, in order: V gene, J gene, clone size, D gene, CDR3 DNA, CDR3 protein. The D gene is left open where the match is weak. Not all rows give a size; the values are once, few, many and, for expanded clones, a class.

V gene: TRBV24-1; J gene: TRBJ2-3; clone size: -; D gene: TRBD2; CDR3 DNA: TGTGCCACCAGTGAACAGAGCGGGGGGGTCACAGATACGCAGTATTTT; CDR3 protein: CATSEQSGGVTDTQYF
V gene: TRBV4-3; J gene: TRBJ1-4; clone size: -; D gene: TRBD1; CDR3 DNA: TGCGCCAGCAGCCAAGAATCGGACAGGGGAAATGAAAAACTGTTTTTT; CDR3 protein: CASSQESDRGNEKLFF
V gene: TRBV7-2; J gene: TRBJ2-2; clone size: once; D gene: -; CDR3 DNA: TGTGCCAGCAGCCCCAAAAACACCGGGGAGCTGTTTTTT; CDR3 protein: CASSPKNTGELFF
V gene: TRBV7-7; J gene: TRBJ2-5; clone size: -; D gene: TRBD1; CDR3 DNA: TGTGCCAGCAGCTTAGGCAGGGGGCAAGAGACCCAGTACTTC; CDR3 protein: CASSLGRGQETQYF
V gene: TRBV2; J gene: TRBJ2-5; clone size: few; D gene: TRBD1; CDR3 DNA: TGTGCCAGCAGAGCTGACAGGGGGCTAGGTGAGACCCAGTACTTC; CDR3 protein: CASRADRGLGETQYF
V gene: TRBV19; J gene: TRBJ1-2; clone size: -; D gene: -; CDR3 DNA: TGTGCCAGTAGTATTTCCGGGCTCCGGAGGGGTGATGGCTACACCTTC; CDR3 protein: CASSISGLRRGDGYTF
V gene: TRBV14; J gene: TRBJ1-2; clone size: -; D gene: -; CDR3 DNA: TGTGCCAGCAGCGTTAGAGACAGATACTATGGCTACACCTTC; CDR3 protein: CASSVRDRYYGYTF
V gene: TRBV6-5; J gene: TRBJ2-1; clone size: -; D gene: TRBD1; CDR3 DNA: TGTGCCAGCAGAGGTAGGACAGGGTTAAAGGATGAGCAGTTCTTC; CDR3 protein: CASRGRTGLKDEQFF
V gene: TRBV9; J gene: TRBJ2-1; clone size: -; D gene: -; CDR3 DNA: TGTGCCAGCAGCTCAAGCGGTTTAAGCTACAATGAGCAGTTCTTC; CDR3 protein: CASSSSGLSYNEQFF
V gene: TRBV5-1; J gene: TRBJ2-1; clone size: -; D gene: TRBD1; CDR3 DNA: TGCGCCAGCAGCCTAACAGGGGGCTCCTACAATGAGCAGTTCTTC; CDR3 protein: CASSLTGGSYNEQFF
V gene: TRBV9; J gene: TRBJ2-3; clone size: -; D gene: -; CDR3 DNA: TGTGCCAGCAGCGGCGGGACAGCGCCTAGCACAGATACGCAGTATTTT; CDR3 protein: CASSGGTAPSTDTQYF
V gene: TRBV5-4; J gene: TRBJ2-3; clone size: -; D gene: -; CDR3 DNA: TGTGCCAGCAGCACCGGACATACAGATACGCAGTATTTT; CDR3 protein: CASSTGHTDTQYF
V gene: TRBV14; J gene: TRBJ1-4; clone size: -; D gene: -; CDR3 DNA: TGTGCCAGCAGCCAAGAGTGGCACAGGTCGAATGAAAAACTGTTTTTT; CDR3 protein: CASSQEWHRSNEKLFF
V gene: TRBV6-6; J gene: TRBJ1-4; clone size: few; D gene: TRBD1; CDR3 DNA: TGTGCCAGCAGTTACCTGGACAGGGAACGAGAAAAACTGTTTTTT; CDR3 protein: CASSYLDREREKLFF
V gene: TRBV7-2; J gene: TRBJ2-5; clone size: -; D gene: TRBD1; CDR3 DNA: TGTGCCAGCAGCTCGCCCCGGGACAGGGTATTACAAGAGACCCAGTACTTC; CDR3 protein: CASSSPRDRVLQETQYF
V gene: TRBV7-9; J gene: TRBJ2-1; clone size: once; D gene: TRBD2; CDR3 DNA: TGTGCCAGAAAACCCCTAGCGGGGCCCGAAGAGGACAATGAGCAGTTCTTC; CDR3 protein: CARKPLAGPEEDNEQFF
V gene: TRBV7-9; J gene: TRBJ2-1; clone size: -; D gene: TRBD1; CDR3 DNA: TGTGCCAGCAGCCATCCGGGACAGGCTGAGGATGAGCAGTTCTTC; CDR3 protein: CASSHPGQAEDEQFF
V gene: TRBV19; J gene: TRBJ2-3; clone size: -; D gene: TRBD1; CDR3 DNA: TGTGCCAGTACCAGCGACAGGGGACACGGAGATACGCAGTATTTT; CDR3 protein: CASTSDRGHGDTQYF
V gene: TRBV29-1; J gene: TRBJ2-1; clone size: -; D gene: TRBD2; CDR3 DNA: TGCAGCGTTGAAAGTTGGCTAGCGGTCGACAATGAGCAGTTCTTC; CDR3 protein: CSVESWLAVDNEQFF
V gene: TRBV14; J gene: TRBJ1-1; clone size: -; D gene: TRBD1; CDR3 DNA: TGTGCCAGCAGCCAAGATCGACAGGGCTCGAACACTGAAGCTTTCTTT; CDR3 protein: CASSQDRQGSNTEAFF
V gene: TRBV7-9; J gene: TRBJ1-4; clone size: few; D gene: -; CDR3 DNA: TGTGCCAGCAGCTTAGTCTTCGGACAGACTGCAACTAATGAAAAACTGTTTTTT; CDR3 protein: CASSLVFGQTATNEKLFF
V gene: TRBV2; J gene: TRBJ2-5; clone size: -; D gene: -; CDR3 DNA: TGTGCCAGCAGACCCACGGAGGGCGGAGGGGAGACCCAGTACTTC; CDR3 protein: CASRPTEGGGETQYF